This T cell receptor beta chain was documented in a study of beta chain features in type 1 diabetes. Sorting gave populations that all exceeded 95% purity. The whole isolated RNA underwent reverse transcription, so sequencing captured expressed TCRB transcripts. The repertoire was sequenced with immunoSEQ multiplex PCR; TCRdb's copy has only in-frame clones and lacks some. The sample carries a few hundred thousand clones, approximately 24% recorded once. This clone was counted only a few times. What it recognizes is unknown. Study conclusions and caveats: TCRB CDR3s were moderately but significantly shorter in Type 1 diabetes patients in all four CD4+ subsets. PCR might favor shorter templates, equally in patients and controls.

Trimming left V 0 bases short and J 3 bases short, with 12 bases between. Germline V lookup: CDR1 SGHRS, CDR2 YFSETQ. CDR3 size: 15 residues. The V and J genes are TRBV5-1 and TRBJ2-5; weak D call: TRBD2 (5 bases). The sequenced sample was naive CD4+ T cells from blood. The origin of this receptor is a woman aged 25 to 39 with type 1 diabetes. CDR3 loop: CASSLAPSGEETQYF. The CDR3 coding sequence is TGCGCCAGCAGCTTGGCCCCAAGCGGTGAAGAGACCCAGTACTTC. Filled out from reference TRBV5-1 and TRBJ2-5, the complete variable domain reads KAGVTQTPRYLIKTRGQQVTLSCSPISGHRSVSWYQQTPGQGLQFLFEYFSETQRNKGNFPGRFSGRQFSNSRSEMNVSTLELGDSALYLCASSLAPSGEETQYFGPGTRLLVL.